This T cell receptor beta chain came from a study of CD8+ T cells in alopecia areata. CDR3 length equals 14 residues. V lost 4 bases and J lost 7; bases outside the gene matches: 8. Germline V gene data show CDR1 as SEHNR and CDR2 as FQNEAQ (reference sequence). As part of sample collection, lesional scalp punch biopsies and peripheral blood were taken from alopecia areata patients. Extracted from the samples, RNA was reverse transcribed into cDNA to serve as the sequencing template. Clones were read by immunoSEQ multiplex PCR, and TCRdb kept only the in-frame ones, dropping some. This sample has 45,000 to 70,000 clones; 96% occur once, and the top ten carry roughly 24%.

This sequence joins TRBV7-9 and TRBJ2-7; 9 nucleotides line up with TRBD1. Sequences were derived from CD8+ T cells sorted from blood, sampled at week 0. This clonotype originated in a human donor with alopecia areata. The chain's CDR3 is CASSSSGTGQEQYF. The CDR3 coding sequence is TGTGCCAGCAGCTCATCCGGGACAGGGCAAGAGCAGTACTTC.